Sequencing of this T cell receptor beta chain was carried out in a study of read filtering for tumor transcriptome and immune sequencing. Study at large: DNase treatment preceded whole-transcriptome library preparation.

Ten or more counts support this clonotype. Its antigen remains unknown. This library used roughly 370 ng RNA and molecular barcoded adaptors spanning alpha/delta and beta/gamma chains. TCRdb recomputed calls from the reads with MiXCR, one row per CDR3 protein. Here the sample spans roughly 130,000 distinct CDR3 sequences, over 10% being singletons. V gave up 5 bases and J gave up 5 bases; unmatched junction bases: 5. CDR1 and CDR2 from the germline V gene are SGHNT and YENEEA. The CDR3 is 14 amino acids. Overall study results and limits: IR-seq captured clonotypes deeper and more reliably than RNA-seq. IR-seq and RNA-seq agreed better without single-read clonotypes. Single-read clonotypes: about 82% of IR-seq clonotypes (roughly 3.5% of reads), about 75% of RNA-seq clonotypes (44.6% of reads).

Sequenced material: a population of CD138-negative cells sorted from bone marrow. The receptor was isolated from a donor at least 40 years old with multiple myeloma. The J gene is TRBJ2-1, the V gene TRBV11-3; 8 nucleotides line up with TRBD1. The DNA of the CDR3 is TGTGCCAGCAGCCCAGGGACAGGTCACAATGAGCAGTTCTTC. Protein: CASSPGTGHNEQFF.